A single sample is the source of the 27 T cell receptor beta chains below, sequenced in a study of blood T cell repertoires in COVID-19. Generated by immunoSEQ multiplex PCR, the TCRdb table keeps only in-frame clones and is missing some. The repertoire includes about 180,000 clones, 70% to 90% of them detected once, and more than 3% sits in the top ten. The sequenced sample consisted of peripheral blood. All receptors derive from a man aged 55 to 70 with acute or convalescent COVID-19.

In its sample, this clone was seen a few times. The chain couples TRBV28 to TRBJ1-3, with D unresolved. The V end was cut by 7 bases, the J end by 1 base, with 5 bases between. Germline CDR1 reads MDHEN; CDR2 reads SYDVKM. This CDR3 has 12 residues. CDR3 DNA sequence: TGTGCCAGCACTAGTTCTGGAAACACCATATATTTT. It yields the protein CASTSSGNTIYF. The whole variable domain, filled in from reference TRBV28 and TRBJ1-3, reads DVKVTQSSRYLVKRTGEKVFLECVQDMDHENMFWYRQDPGLGLRLIYFSYDVKMKEKGDIPEGYSVSREKKERFSLILESASTNQTSMYLCASTSSGNTIYFGEGSWLTVV.

CDR3 coding DNA: TGCGCCAGCAGCTTGGGGGGGCAGCGCACAGATACGCAGTATTTT. Translated, it gives CASSLGGQRTDTQYF. The chain joins TRBV5-1 to TRBJ2-3, with a weak D call TRBD1 (6 bases). V was clipped by 0 bases and J by 1 base, with 9 bases between them. The CDR3 is 15 residues long. Looked up from germline, CDR1 is SGHRS and CDR2 is YFSETQ.

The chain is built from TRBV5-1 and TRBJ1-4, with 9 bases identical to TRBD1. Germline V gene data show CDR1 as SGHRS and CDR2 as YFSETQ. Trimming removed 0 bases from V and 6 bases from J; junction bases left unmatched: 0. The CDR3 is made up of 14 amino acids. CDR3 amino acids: CASSLGTGDEKLFF. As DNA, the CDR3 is TGCGCCAGCAGCTTGGGGACAGGGGATGAAAAACTGTTTTTT.

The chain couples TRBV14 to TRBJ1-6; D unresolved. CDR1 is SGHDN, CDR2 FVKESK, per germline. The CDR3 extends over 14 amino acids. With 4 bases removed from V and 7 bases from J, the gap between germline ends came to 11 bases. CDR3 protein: CASSPAYPNSPLHF. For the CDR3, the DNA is TGTGCCAGCAGCCCCGCCTATCCGAATTCACCCCTCCACTTT.

CDR3 protein: CAWSLAWTSGATDTQYF. The CDR3 DNA is TGTGCCTGGAGCCTGGCTTGGACTAGCGGGGCAACAGATACGCAGTATTTT. This chain links TRBV30 with TRBJ2-3; TRBD2 agrees at 12 bases. The V gene end was trimmed by 3 bases and the J gene end by 3 bases; junction bases not matched to a gene: 10. The CDR3 extends over 17 amino acids. CDR1 GTSNPN and CDR2 SVGIG come from the germline V gene (reference sequence).

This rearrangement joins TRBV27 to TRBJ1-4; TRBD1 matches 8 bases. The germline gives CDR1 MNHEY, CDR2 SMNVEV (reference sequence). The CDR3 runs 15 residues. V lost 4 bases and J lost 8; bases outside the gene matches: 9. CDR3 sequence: CASSSSTGVREKLFF. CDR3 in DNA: TGTGCCAGCAGTTCCTCGACAGGGGTCCGGGAAAAACTGTTTTTT.

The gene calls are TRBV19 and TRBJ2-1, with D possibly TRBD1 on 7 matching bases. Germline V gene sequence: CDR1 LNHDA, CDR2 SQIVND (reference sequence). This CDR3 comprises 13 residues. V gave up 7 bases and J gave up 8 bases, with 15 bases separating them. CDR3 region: CASTPQGGYEQFF. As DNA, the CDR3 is TGTGCCAGTACCCCTCAGGGGGGTTATGAGCAGTTCTTC.

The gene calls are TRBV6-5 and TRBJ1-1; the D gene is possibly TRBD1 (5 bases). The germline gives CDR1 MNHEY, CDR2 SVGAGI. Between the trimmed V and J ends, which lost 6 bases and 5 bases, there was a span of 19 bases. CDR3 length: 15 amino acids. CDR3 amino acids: CASRLNRDGGTEAFF. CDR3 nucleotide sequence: TGTGCCAGCAGGCTAAACCGGGACGGAGGGACTGAAGCTTTCTTT.

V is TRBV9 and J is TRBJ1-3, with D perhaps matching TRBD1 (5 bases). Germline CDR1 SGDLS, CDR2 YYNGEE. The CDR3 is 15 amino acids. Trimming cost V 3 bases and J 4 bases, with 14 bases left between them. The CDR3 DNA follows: TGTGCCAGCAGCGCGCTGGACATGGTGGGAAACACCATATATTTT. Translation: CASSALDMVGNTIYF.

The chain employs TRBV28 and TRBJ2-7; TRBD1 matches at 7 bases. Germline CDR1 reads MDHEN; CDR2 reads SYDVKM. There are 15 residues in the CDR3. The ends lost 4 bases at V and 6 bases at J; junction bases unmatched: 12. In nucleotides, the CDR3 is TGTGCCAGCAGTTCCTACAGGGGCCAGCGTGCCGAGCAGTACTTC. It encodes CASSSYRGQRAEQYF.

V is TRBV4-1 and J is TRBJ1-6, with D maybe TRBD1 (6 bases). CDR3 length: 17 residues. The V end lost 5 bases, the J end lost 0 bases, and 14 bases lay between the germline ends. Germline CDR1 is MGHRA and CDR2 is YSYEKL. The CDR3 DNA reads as TGCGCCAGCAGCGTGACGGACAGACGCTCCTATAATTCACCCCTCCACTTT. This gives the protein CASSVTDRRSYNSPLHF.

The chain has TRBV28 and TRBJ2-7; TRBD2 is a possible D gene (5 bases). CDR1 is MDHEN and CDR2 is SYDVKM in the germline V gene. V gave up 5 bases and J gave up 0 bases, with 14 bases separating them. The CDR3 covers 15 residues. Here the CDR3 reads CASSGLRGTSYEQYF. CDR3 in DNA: TGTGCCAGCAGTGGGCTCCGGGGAACCTCCTACGAGCAGTACTTC.

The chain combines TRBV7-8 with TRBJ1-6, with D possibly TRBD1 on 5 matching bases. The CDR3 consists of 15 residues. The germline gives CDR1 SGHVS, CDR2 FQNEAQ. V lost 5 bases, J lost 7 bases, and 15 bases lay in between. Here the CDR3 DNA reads TGTGCCAGCAGCCCCAATCAGGGTCGAAATTCACCCCTCCACTTT. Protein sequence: CASSPNQGRNSPLHF.

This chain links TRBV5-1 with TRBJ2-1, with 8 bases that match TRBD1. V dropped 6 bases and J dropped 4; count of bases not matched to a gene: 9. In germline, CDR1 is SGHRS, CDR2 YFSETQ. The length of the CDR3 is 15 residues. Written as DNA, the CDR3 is TGCGCCAGCATAAAAGGGGGACAGGAGTACAATGAGCAGTTCTTC. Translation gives CASIKGGQEYNEQFF.

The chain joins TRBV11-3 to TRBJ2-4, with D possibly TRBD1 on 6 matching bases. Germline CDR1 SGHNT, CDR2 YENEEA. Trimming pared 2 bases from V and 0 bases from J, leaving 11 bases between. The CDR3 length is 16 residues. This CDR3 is CASSLSRGQAKNIQYF. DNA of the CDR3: TGTGCCAGCAGCTTATCCAGGGGACAAGCCAAAAACATTCAGTACTTC. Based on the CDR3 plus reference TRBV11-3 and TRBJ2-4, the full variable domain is EAGVVQSPRYKIIEKKQPVAFWCNPISGHNTLYWYLQNLGQGPELLIRYENEEAVDDSQLPKDRFSAERLKGVDSTLKIQPAELGDSAVYLCASSLSRGQAKNIQYFGAGTRLSVL.

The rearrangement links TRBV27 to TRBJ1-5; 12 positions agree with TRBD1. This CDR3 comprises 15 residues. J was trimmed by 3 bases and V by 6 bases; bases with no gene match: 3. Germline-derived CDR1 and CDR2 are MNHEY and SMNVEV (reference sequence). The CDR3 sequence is CASRGTGGFNQPQHF. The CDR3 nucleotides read TGTGCCAGCAGGGGGACAGGGGGCTTCAATCAGCCCCAGCATTTT.

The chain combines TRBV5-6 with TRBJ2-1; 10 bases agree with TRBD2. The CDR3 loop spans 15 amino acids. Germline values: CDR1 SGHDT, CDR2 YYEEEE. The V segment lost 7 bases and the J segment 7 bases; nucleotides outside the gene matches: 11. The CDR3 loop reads CASGAELAGVNEQFF. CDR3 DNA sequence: TGTGCCAGCGGAGCGGAGCTAGCGGGAGTTAATGAGCAGTTCTTC. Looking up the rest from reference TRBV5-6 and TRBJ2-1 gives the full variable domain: DAGVTQSPTHLIKTRGQQVTLRCSPKSGHDTVSWYQQALGQGPQFIFQYYEEEERQRGNFPDRFSGHQFPNYSSELNVNALLLGDSALYLCASGAELAGVNEQFFGPGTRLTVL.

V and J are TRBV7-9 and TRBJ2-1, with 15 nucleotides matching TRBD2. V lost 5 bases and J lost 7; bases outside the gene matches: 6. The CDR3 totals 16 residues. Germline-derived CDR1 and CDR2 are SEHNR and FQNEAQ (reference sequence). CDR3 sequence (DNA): TGTGCCAGCAGCCCCTGGGGGACTAGCGGGAGGAATGAGCAGTTCTTC. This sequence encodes CASSPWGTSGRNEQFF.

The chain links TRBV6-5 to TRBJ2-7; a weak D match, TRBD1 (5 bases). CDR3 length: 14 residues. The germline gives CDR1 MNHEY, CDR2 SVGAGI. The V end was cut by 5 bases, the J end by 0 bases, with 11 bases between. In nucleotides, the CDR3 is TGTGCCAGCAGTATAACAGGTTCCTCCTACGAGCAGTACTTC. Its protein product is CASSITGSSYEQYF.

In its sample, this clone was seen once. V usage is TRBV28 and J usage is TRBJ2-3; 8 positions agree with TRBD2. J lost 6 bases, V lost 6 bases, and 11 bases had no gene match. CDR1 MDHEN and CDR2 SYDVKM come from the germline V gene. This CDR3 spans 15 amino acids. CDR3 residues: CASSPPGLVRDTQYF. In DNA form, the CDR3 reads TGTGCCAGCAGCCCACCGGGACTAGTCCGGGATACGCAGTATTTT.

In DNA, the CDR3 is TGTGCCAGTAGTATAGTAGCGAGCACCGGGGAGCTGTTTTTT. It encodes CASSIVASTGELFF. The chain couples TRBV19 to TRBJ2-2, with TRBD2 as a possible D gene (5 bases). Trimming pared 1 base from V and 4 bases from J, leaving 7 bases between. The CDR3 sequence is 14 residues long. CDR1 and CDR2 (germline): LNHDA, SQIVND (reference sequence).

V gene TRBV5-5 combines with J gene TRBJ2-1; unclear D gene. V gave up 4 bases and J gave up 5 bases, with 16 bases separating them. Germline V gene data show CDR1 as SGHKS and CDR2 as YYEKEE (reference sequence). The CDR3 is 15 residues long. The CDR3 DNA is TGTGCCAGCAGCCTTCCCAGATCTCCTGACAATGAGCAGTTCTTC. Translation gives CASSLPRSPDNEQFF.

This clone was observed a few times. Here the CDR3 DNA reads TGTGCCATCAGTGAGTCGGGGACTAGGGGCTCCTACGAGCAGTACTTC. Protein: CAISESGTRGSYEQYF. The chain has TRBV10-3 and TRBJ2-7, with TRBD2 matching 8 bases. Per the germline V gene, CDR1 is ENHRY and CDR2 is SYGVKD. V was pared by 0 bases and J by 0 bases, with 4 bases of the junction left unmatched. The CDR3 length is 16 residues.

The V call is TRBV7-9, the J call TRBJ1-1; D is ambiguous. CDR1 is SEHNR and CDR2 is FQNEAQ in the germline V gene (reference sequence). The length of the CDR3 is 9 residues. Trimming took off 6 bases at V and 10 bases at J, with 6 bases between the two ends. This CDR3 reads CASSTGAFF. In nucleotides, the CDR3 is TGTGCCAGCAGTACGGGAGCTTTCTTT.

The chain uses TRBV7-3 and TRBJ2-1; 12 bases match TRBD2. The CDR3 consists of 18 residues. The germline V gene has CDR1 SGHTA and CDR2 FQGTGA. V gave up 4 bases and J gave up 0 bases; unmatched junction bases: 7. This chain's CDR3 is CASSSRTSGISSYNEQFF. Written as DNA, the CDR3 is TGTGCCAGCAGCTCTCGGACTAGCGGGATCAGCTCCTACAATGAGCAGTTCTTC.

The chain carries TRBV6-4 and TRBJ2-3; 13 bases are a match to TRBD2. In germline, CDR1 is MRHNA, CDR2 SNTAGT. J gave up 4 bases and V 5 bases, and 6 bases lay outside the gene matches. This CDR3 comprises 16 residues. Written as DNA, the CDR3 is TGTGCCAGCAGTCGGACTAGCGGGAGTCTCCCAGATACGCAGTATTTT. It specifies CASSRTSGSLPDTQYF.

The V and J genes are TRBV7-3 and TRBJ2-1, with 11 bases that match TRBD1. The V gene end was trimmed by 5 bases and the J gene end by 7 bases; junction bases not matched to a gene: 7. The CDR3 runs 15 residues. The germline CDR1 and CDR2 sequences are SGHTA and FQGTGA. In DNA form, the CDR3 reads TGTGCCAGCAGCGCGGACAGGGGGCAAAGAAATGAGCAGTTCTTC. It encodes CASSADRGQRNEQFF.